These T cell receptor beta chains were read from a single sample in a study of blood T cell repertoires in COVID-19. The protocol was immunoSEQ multiplex PCR, while the TCRdb copy is restricted to in-frame clones and leaves out a portion. The sample records tens of thousands of clones, 85% being singletons. Material: peripheral blood. These receptors all stem from a woman aged 60-70 years with active COVID-19. The CDR3 runs from the conserved cysteine through the conserved F or W. A D gene is named only where the DNA matches it firmly. Rows give clone size only sometimes, using once, few, many, or a class for an expanded clone.

clone_size	v_call	d_call	j_call	cdr3_nt	cdr3_aa
NA	TRBV28	TRBD2	TRBJ2-4	TGTGCCAGCAGAGGGGGACAGTTGCGAGCGGGAGGTATGGACATTCAGTACTTC	CASRGGQLRAGGMDIQYF
once	TRBV19	NA	TRBJ2-7	TGTGCCAGTAGTATCGGGGCGGGGAGGCAGTACTTC	CASSIGAGRQYF
NA	TRBV4-1	NA	TRBJ2-1	TGCGCCAGCAGCCAAGGGACTACGGCGTACAATGAGCAGTTCTTC	CASSQGTTAYNEQFF
NA	TRBV11-2	NA	TRBJ2-3	TGTGCCAGCAGCTTAGATCTGTGGGACATCGAGTATTTT	CASSLDLWDIEYF
NA	TRBV6-1	TRBD1	TRBJ2-7	TGTGCCAGCAGTGAAGAGGGGACAGGGTGGTACGAGCAGTACTTC	CASSEEGTGWYEQYF
once	TRBV20-1	NA	TRBJ2-3	TGCAGTGCTTCCGGGACAGATACGCAGTATTTT	CSASGTDTQYF
NA	TRBV7-3	TRBD2	TRBJ2-1	TGTGCCAGCAGAATCACTAGCGGGAGATCTAGTGAGCAGTTCTTC	CASRITSGRSSEQFF
few	TRBV2	NA	TRBJ2-1	TGTGCCAGCAGTGGAGGGACATCGTTTGTCAATGAGCAGTTCTTC	CASSGGTSFVNEQFF
NA	TRBV3-1/TRBV3-2	NA	TRBJ2-7	TGTGCCAGCAGCCAGCAATCGGGCTACGAGCAGTACTTC	CASSQQSGYEQYF
NA	TRBV5-4	NA	TRBJ1-4	TGTGCCAGCAGCTTGCGGGGGACGGGGGATGAAAAACTGTTTTTT	CASSLRGTGDEKLFF
NA	TRBV3-1/TRBV3-2	TRBD1	TRBJ1-6	TGTGCCAGCAGCCCCCAGGGGGGACAGAGCAATTCACCCCTCCACTTT	CASSPQGGQSNSPLHF
NA	TRBV7-8	NA	TRBJ1-4	TGTGCCAGCAGCTTCAGGGGACAAGGGGAAAAACTGTTTTTT	CASSFRGQGEKLFF